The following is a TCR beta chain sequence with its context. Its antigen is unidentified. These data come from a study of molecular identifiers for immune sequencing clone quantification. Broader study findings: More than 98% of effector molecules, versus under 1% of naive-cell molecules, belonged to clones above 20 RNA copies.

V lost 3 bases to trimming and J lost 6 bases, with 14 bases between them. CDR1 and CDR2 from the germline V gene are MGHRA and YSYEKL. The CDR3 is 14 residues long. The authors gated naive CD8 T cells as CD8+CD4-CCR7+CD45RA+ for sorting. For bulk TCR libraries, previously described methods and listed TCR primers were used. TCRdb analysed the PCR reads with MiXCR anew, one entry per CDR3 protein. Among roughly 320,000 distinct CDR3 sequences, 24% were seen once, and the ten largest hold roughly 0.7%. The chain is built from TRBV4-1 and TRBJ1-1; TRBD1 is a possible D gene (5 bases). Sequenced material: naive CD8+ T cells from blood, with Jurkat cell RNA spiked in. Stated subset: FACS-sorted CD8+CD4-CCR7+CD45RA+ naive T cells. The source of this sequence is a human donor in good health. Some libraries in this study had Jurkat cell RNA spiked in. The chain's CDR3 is CASSQSGATAEAFF. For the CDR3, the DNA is TGCGCCAGCAGCCAGTCCGGGGCCACCGCTGAAGCTTTCTTT.